The 2 T cell receptor beta chains presented below share a single source sample, sequenced in a study of T-cell reconstitution after alpha-beta-depleted transplantation in children. The TCRbeta library incorporated unique molecular identifiers. TCRdb re-derived calls from the PCR reads in MiXCR, one entry per CDR3 protein. The table includes hundreds of thousands of distinct CDR3 sequences, 13% detected once. The specimen was PBMCs, mostly from graft donor cells, collected 360 days after TCRalphabeta/CD19-depleted stem cell transplant. All receptors come from a male patient aged 10 to 17 who had a stem cell transplant for acute myeloid leukemia, so the T cells may come from the graft donor.

In this sample, this clonotype turned up many times. The chain combines TRBV29-1 with TRBJ2-3; 8 bases agree with TRBD2. After removal of 1 base from V and 2 bases from J, the junction contained 8 bases not matched to a gene. CDR1 and CDR2 (germline): SQVTM, ANQGSEA. The CDR3 has 16 amino acids. As DNA, the CDR3 is TGCAGCGTTGAAGGATGGGCGGGAGGAACCACAGATACGCAGTATTTT. It specifies CSVEGWAGGTTDTQYF.

About this clonotype itself: A much larger clone is a single base away; this may be a read error. The CDR3 DNA is TGTGCCAGCAGTACAGGGAATGAGCAGTTCTTC. Protein sequence: CASSTGNEQFF. This chain connects TRBV28 to TRBJ2-1; tentative D call: TRBD1 (6 bases). The CDR3 runs 11 residues. Germline V lookup: CDR1 MDHEN, CDR2 SYDVKM. V was shortened by 5 bases and J by 7 bases, with 6 bases between the two germline ends.